This T cell receptor beta chain derives from a study of cytotoxic CD8 clonotypes in ibrutinib-treated CLL. Overall study results and limits: Under therapy, public clonotypes either contracted or stayed stable, and they were uncommon. The clonality went up when patients responded to ibrutinib and dropped back toward baseline at progression.

About this clone: Antigen specificity is unknown.

This table comes from immunoSEQ multiplex PCR, and its TCRdb copy is limited to in-frame clones, with some not included. The sample carries some 130,000 clones, about 85% recorded once. Germline loops: CDR1 SGHDT, CDR2 YYEEEE. Trimming removed 3 bases from V and 9 bases from J, with 24 bases in between. This CDR3 contains 16 residues. This specimen consisted of PBMCs, obtained after 24 months of ibrutinib treatment. The chain uses TRBV5-6 and TRBJ1-1; D not resolved. This TCR came from a human donor with chronic lymphocytic leukemia. The CDR3, as DNA: TGTGCCAGCAGCTACTCAATCGGCGGGAAGCCTCTTAAAGCTTTCTTT. The encoded protein is CASSYSIGGKPLKAFF.